These 10 T cell receptor beta chains were sequenced from one sample in a study of CD8+CD57+ T cells in acquired aplastic anemia. For sequencing, patients were chosen who had shown expansion of CD8+CD57+ cells by flow cytometry. CDR3 and TCR beta VDJ profiling relied on a genomic DNA template. TCRdb analysed the reads with MiXCR anew, one entry per CDR3 protein. The sample lists a few hundred thousand distinct CDR3 sequences; under 65% were seen once. The source material was sorted CD4+, CD8+, or CD8+CD57+ T cells (not recorded which) from PBMCs. These receptors were taken from a human donor with aplastic anemia.

The chain employs TRBV2 and TRBJ2-3, with TRBD2 matching over 10 bases. Germline loops: CDR1 SNHLY, CDR2 FYNNEI. After removal of 1 base from V and 6 bases from J, the junction contained 4 bases not matched to a gene. The CDR3 has 15 amino acids. As DNA, the CDR3 is TGTGCCAGCAGTGAAGTCGGGACTAGCGACGATACGCAGTATTTT. Translating it yields CASSEVGTSDDTQYF. The full variable domain, its missing parts supplied by reference TRBV2 and TRBJ2-3, is EPEVTQTPSHQVTQMGQEVILRCVPISNHLYFYWYRQILGQKVEFLVSFYNNEISEKSEIFDDQFSVERPDGSNFTLKIRSTKLEDSAMYFCASSEVGTSDDTQYFGPGTRLTVL.

In this sample, this clonotype turned up once. The junction and the germline gene differ at one end; a read error may be behind it. V and J are TRBV18 and TRBJ2-3; 10 positions match TRBD2. CDR3 size: 15 residues. Germline assignment: CDR1 KGHSH and CDR2 LQKENI. DNA of the CDR3: TGTGCCAGCTCATCCGGTCTAGCGGGAGTTTACACGCGGTATTTT. Translating it yields CASSSGLAGVYTRYF.

CDR3 loop: CATSLGQETQYF. The CDR3 DNA is TGTGCCACCAGTCTGGGCCAAGAGACCCAGTACTTC. This chain links TRBV15 with TRBJ2-5; D is uncertain. Germline values: CDR1 LNHNV, CDR2 YYDKDF (reference sequence). The CDR3 runs to 12 residues. Trimming shortened V by 6 bases and J by 1 base, and 6 bases separated the two germline ends.

CDR3 coding DNA: TGTGCCACCAGTACAGGACAGGGCATCCACGAGCAGTACTTC. It is translated as CATSTGQGIHEQYF. The V call is TRBV24-1, the J call TRBJ2-7, with 8 bases aligning to TRBD1. The CDR3 spans 14 residues. V lost 6 bases, J lost 5 bases, and 8 bases stayed unmatched. Germline V gene data show CDR1 as KGHDR and CDR2 as SFDVKD.

The chain is built from TRBV20-1 and TRBJ2-7; perhaps D is TRBD1 or TRBD2 (5 bases each). The CDR3 is made up of 12 amino acids. The germline V gene has CDR1 DFQATT and CDR2 SNEGSKA (reference sequence). Deletions cut 0 bases from V and 6 bases from J, with 9 bases between. The CDR3 loop reads CSARDREFEQYF. The CDR3 DNA reads as TGCAGTGCTAGAGACAGGGAGTTCGAGCAGTACTTC.

Ten or more counts support this clonotype. The gene calls are TRBV5-1 and TRBJ1-2; D gene unclear. The ends were cut back, 1 base at V and 1 base at J, with 5 bases in the middle. The CDR3 runs 13 residues. Germline assignment: CDR1 SGHRS and CDR2 YFSETQ. CDR3 coding DNA: TGCGCCAGCAGCTTGCGGAATAACTATGGCTACACCTTC. It yields the protein CASSLRNNYGYTF. The complete variable domain, with remaining parts taken from reference TRBV5-1 and TRBJ1-2, reads KAGVTQTPRYLIKTRGQQVTLSCSPISGHRSVSWYQQTPGQGLQFLFEYFSETQRNKGNFPGRFSGRQFSNSRSEMNVSTLELGDSALYLCASSLRNNYGYTFGSGTRLTVV.

J is TRBJ2-1 and V is TRBV11-2; a weak D match, TRBD2 (6 bases). CDR1 is SGHAT and CDR2 is FQNNGV in the germline V gene. V lost 7 bases, J lost 0 bases, and 10 bases lay in between. The CDR3 is made up of 14 amino acids. The CDR3 DNA reads TGTGCCAGCAACGAGGGACTCTCCTACAATGAGCAGTTCTTC. Amino acid sequence: CASNEGLSYNEQFF.

Comments on this clonotype: Here the CDR3 omits its conserved ending phenylalanine or tryptophan, so a read error is the likely source. The J gene is TRBJ2-5, the V gene TRBV2; possibly TRBD1 for D (5 bases). CDR3 length: 13 residues. Trimming left V 3 bases short and J 10 bases short, with 15 bases between. CDR1 SNHLY and CDR2 FYNNEI come from the germline V gene. CDR3 residues: CASSDQGLLNQYL. CDR3 nucleotides: TGTGCCAGCAGTGACCAGGGATTACTGAACCAGTACTTA.

This clonotype was picked up many times. The chain employs TRBV7-9 and TRBJ1-2; D call uncertain. Looked up from germline, CDR1 is SEHNR and CDR2 is FQNEAQ (reference sequence). The CDR3 is 12 amino acids. V dropped 8 bases and J dropped 1 base, with 8 bases sitting between them. In DNA form, the CDR3 reads TGTGCCAGCGACCGAGATAACTATGGCTACACCTTC. It codes for CASDRDNYGYTF.

This sequence joins TRBV20-1 and TRBJ1-1; D uncertain. Germline loops: CDR1 DFQATT, CDR2 SNEGSKA (reference sequence). The CDR3 spans 16 residues. Trimming left V 3 bases short and J 1 base short, with 18 bases between. This chain's CDR3 is CSASLDRSGKNTEAFF. DNA for the CDR3: TGCAGTGCTAGTCTAGATAGGTCGGGCAAGAACACTGAAGCTTTCTTT.